The rows below give T cell receptor beta chains drawn from one sample of a study of identical twins. TCRdb itself ran the 5' RACE reads through MiXCR, one entry per CDR3 protein. Of around 490,000 distinct CDR3 sequences listed, approximately 14% were seen once; the top ten hold approximately 0.98%. This same sample was also part of a study on yellow fever vaccine responses in identical twins.

Sequenced input: CD4+ T cells sorted from blood. The receptors were sampled from a young woman in good health. CDR3s include the opening cysteine and the closing phenylalanine or tryptophan. A D gene is named only where the DNA matches it firmly. A row's size may be missing; if present it is once, few, many or a size class.

DNA	CDR3	V	J	size	D
TGTGCCAGCAGTTCCCCAGGCGCCCCCGGGAATGAGCAGTTCTTC	CASSSPGAPGNEQFF	TRBV6-2/TRBV6-3	TRBJ2-1	-	-
TGTGCCAGCAGCTTGGGGCCGGGGGACAGCAACTATGGCTACACCTTC	CASSLGPGDSNYGYTF	TRBV5-8	TRBJ1-2	-	TRBD1
TGTGCCAGCAGTCCGCACCAGGGGAGAGGGGAAGAAAAACTGTTTTTT	CASSPHQGRGEEKLFF	TRBV28	TRBJ1-4	few	-
TGCAGTGCTAGTTCTGGGGGGGTAGAGACCCAGTACTTC	CSASSGGVETQYF	TRBV20-1	TRBJ2-5	few	TRBD2
TGTGCCAGCAGGGGCCTGGGGGCCTTCAACAATGAGCAGTTCTTC	CASRGLGAFNNEQFF	TRBV7-2	TRBJ2-1	-	-
TGTGCCAGCAGTGTCCGTCCGGGGAGCAATCAGCCCCAGCATTTT	CASSVRPGSNQPQHF	TRBV2	TRBJ1-5	few	-
TGTGCCACCAGCAGAGATAAACGGGAGCTGTTTTTT	CATSRDKRELFF	TRBV15	TRBJ2-2	few	-
TGTGCCAGCAGCCAAGGTGACAGGGGGGAGTCGGACACTGAAGCTTTCTTT	CASSQGDRGESDTEAFF	TRBV4-2	TRBJ1-1	few	TRBD1
TGTGCCAGCAGTTACCTGTCTAGCTACGAGCAGTACTTC	CASSYLSSYEQYF	TRBV6-5	TRBJ2-7	few	-
TGTGCCAGCAGCGTAGCGGTGGGGGTACGCATTGGGCTTGAGACCCAGTACTTC	CASSVAVGVRIGLETQYF	TRBV11-1	TRBJ2-5	many	-
TGTGCCAGCAGCCATGCTAGCGGGAGCCCGTACGAGCAGTACTTC	CASSHASGSPYEQYF	TRBV7-9	TRBJ2-7	-	TRBD2
TGTGCCAGCAGTTTATCGTTGGACTTTAGCTCCTACGAGCAGTACTTC	CASSLSLDFSSYEQYF	TRBV27	TRBJ2-7	-	-
TGTGCCAGCGGTAACAATGAGCAGTTCTTC	CASGNNEQFF	TRBV6-5	TRBJ2-1	many	-
TGTGCCAGCAGTTTATGGGGGAGGGCTCAGCCCCAGCATTTT	CASSLWGRAQPQHF	TRBV12-3/TRBV12-4	TRBJ1-5	few	-
TGTGCCAGCAGTTTACTAGCGGGAAACACCTACGAGCAGTACTTC	CASSLLAGNTYEQYF	TRBV12-3/TRBV12-4	TRBJ2-7	many	TRBD2
TGTGCCAGCAGCGTTTCCGGGACAGGGGTACACGAGCAGTACTTC	CASSVSGTGVHEQYF	TRBV9	TRBJ2-7	-	TRBD1
TGTGCCAGCAGCTTAAGTACTCTCAATGAGCAGTTCTTC	CASSLSTLNEQFF	TRBV7-3	TRBJ2-1	-	-